This T cell receptor (beta chain) was captured in a study of identical twins. Findings of the study overall: The more abundant beta clonotypes in cord blood had fewer insertions, and memory repertoires did not show this.

TCRdb reprocessed the 5' RACE reads via MiXCR and lists one record per CDR3 protein. This sample has 690,000 or so distinct CDR3 sequences, with approximately 6.1% found just once. Trimming removed 3 bases from V and 5 bases from J; junction bases left unmatched: 7. This CDR3 region has 17 residues. Germline V gene data show CDR1 as KGHDR and CDR2 as SFDVKD. This clonotype was counted ten times or more. Its matching antigen is unknown. V gene TRBV24-1 combines with J gene TRBJ2-1; 12 bases are shared with TRBD2. The sequence was obtained from a man younger than 35 in good health. The sequenced sample consisted of naive T cells sorted from blood. CDR3: CATSDAQLAGGNNEQFF. DNA for the CDR3: TGTGCCACCAGTGATGCCCAACTAGCGGGAGGCAACAATGAGCAGTTCTTC.